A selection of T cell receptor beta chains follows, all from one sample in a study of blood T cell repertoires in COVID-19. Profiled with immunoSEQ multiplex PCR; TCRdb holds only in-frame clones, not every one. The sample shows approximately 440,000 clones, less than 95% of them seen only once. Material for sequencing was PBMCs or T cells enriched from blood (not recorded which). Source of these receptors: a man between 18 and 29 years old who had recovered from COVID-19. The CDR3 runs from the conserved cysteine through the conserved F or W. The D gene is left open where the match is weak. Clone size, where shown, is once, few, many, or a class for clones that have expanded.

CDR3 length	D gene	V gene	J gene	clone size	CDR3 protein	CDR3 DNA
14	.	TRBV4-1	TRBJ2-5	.	CASSQELVRETQYF	TGCGCCAGCAGCCAAGAACTGGTCCGGGAGACCCAGTACTTC
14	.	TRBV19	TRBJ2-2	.	CASSIMGGPGELFF	TGTGCCAGTAGTATAATGGGGGGACCCGGGGAGCTGTTTTTT
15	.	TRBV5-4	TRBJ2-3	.	CASSGGELALDTQYF	TGTGCCAGCTCGGGCGGGGAATTAGCGTTAGATACGCAGTATTTT
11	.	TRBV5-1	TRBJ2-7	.	CASGSLISEYF	TGCGCCAGCGGCTCCCTGATTTCGGAGTACTTC
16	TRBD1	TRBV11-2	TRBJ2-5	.	CASSLGDRGVQETQYF	TGTGCCAGCAGCTTGGGGGACAGGGGGGTCCAAGAGACCCAGTACTTC
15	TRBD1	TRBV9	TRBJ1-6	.	CASSAGDRINSPLHF	TGTGCCAGCAGCGCCGGGGACAGGATAAATTCACCCCTCCACTTT
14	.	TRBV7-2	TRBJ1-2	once	CASSLAQGNYGYTF	TGTGCCAGCAGCTTAGCCCAGGGCAACTATGGCTACACCTTC
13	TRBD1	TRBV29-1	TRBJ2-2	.	CSVAQQGTGELFF	TGCAGCGTTGCCCAACAGGGGACCGGGGAGCTGTTTTTT
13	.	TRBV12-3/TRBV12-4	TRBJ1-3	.	CASSLRQSSGYNF	TGTGCCAGCAGTCTAAGACAGTCTTCGGGCTATAATTTT
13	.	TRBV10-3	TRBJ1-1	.	CAIRQPAGAEAFF	TGTGCCATCAGACAGCCCGCGGGGGCTGAAGCTTTCTTT
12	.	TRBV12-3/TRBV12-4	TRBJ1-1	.	CASSFAGVEAFF	TGTGCCAGCAGTTTTGCGGGGGTTGAAGCTTTCTTT
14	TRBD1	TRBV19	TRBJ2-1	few	CASKRDRSYNEQFF	TGTGCCAGTAAAAGGGACAGAAGCTACAATGAGCAGTTCTTC
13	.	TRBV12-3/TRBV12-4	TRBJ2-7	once	CASSPTRRGEQYF	TGTGCCAGCAGCCCGACTAGGCGTGGCGAGCAGTACTTC
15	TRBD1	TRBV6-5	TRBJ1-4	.	CASSQQGALNEKLFF	TGTGCCAGCAGTCAACAGGGGGCCCTTAATGAAAAACTGTTTTTT
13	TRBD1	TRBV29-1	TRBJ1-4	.	CSVYRDSGEKLFF	TGCAGCGTTTATAGGGACAGTGGGGAAAAACTGTTTTTT
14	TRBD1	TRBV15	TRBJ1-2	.	CATRRQGAGMGYTF	TGTGCCACCAGACGACAGGGGGCCGGTATGGGCTACACCTTC
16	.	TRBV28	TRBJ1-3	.	CASSPIDRFSGNTIYF	TGTGCCAGCAGTCCGATCGACAGGTTCTCTGGAAACACCATATATTTT
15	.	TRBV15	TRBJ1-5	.	CATSRKATGDQPQHF	TGTGCCACCAGCAGAAAGGCCACGGGGGACCAGCCCCAGCATTTT
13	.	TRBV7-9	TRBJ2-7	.	CASSFEQAYEQYF	TGTGCCAGCAGCTTTGAACAGGCGTACGAGCAGTACTTC
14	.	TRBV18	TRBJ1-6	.	CASSPTEWNSPLHF	TGTGCCAGCTCCCCGACAGAGTGGAATTCACCCCTCCACTTT
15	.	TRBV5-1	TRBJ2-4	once	CASSAPGLAKNIQYF	TGCGCCAGCAGCGCCCCAGGGTTAGCCAAAAACATTCAGTACTTC
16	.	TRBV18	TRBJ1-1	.	CASSPAPPDRPREAFF	TGTGCCAGCTCACCAGCCCCTCCTGACAGACCCCGCGAAGCTTTCTTT